The sample holds a few counts of the clone carrying this T cell receptor beta chain. Its antigen is undetermined. This sample is part of a study of cytomegalovirus exposure and HLA in healthy donors. CDR1 LGHNA and CDR2 YSLEER come from the germline V gene. The CDR3 consists of 19 residues. V lost 4 bases and J lost 6; bases outside the gene matches: 16. General study points: Several of the most significant clusters were apparently associated with common viral pathogens in a later analysis. Differences between HLA loci emerged in a later analysis of TCR association rates, with DRB1 most and HLA-C fewest. In a later analysis, donors in an Asian-associated ancestry cluster reportedly had fewer N-insertions in productive TCRs than the cohort mean.

PCR used 60 Vbeta primers and 13 Jbeta primers. Libraries were prepared by immunoSEQ multiplex PCR; TCRdb keeps only in-frame clonotypes and omits some of them. In the table there are roughly 180,000 clones, around 75% of which are singletons. The receptor's source is a female donor in good health and CMV-seronegative. Material: PBMCs. V gene TRBV4-3 combines with J gene TRBJ2-3; 13 bases are shared with TRBD2. The CDR3 spells CASSPGLAGVSFMHDTQYF. The CDR3 DNA reads TGCGCCAGCAGCCCTGGACTAGCGGGAGTCTCTTTTATGCACGATACGCAGTATTTT.